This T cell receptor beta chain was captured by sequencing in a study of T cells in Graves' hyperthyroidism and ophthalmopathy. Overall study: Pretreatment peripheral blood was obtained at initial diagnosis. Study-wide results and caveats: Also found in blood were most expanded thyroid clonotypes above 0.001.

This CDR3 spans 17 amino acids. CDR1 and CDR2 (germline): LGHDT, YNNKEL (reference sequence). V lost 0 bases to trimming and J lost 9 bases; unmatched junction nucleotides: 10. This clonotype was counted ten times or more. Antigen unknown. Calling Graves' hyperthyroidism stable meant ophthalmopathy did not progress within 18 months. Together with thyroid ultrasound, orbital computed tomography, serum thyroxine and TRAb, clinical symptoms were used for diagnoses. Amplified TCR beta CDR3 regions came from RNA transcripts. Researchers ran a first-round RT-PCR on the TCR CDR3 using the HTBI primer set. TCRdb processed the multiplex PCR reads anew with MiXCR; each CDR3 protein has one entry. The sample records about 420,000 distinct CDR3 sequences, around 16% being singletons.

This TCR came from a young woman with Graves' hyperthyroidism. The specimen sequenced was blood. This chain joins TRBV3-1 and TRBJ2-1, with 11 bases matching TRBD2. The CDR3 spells CASSQDIAGGPSSEQFF. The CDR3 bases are TGTGCCAGCAGCCAAGACATAGCGGGAGGGCCTTCAAGTGAGCAGTTCTTC.